Shown below are 18 T cell receptor beta chains from a single sample sequenced in a study of PD-1 blockade in classical Hodgkin lymphoma. As to time point: cycle 4 day 1 (C4D1), after about 6 weeks of nivolumab. Each of the patients experienced relapse following autologous stem cell transplantation, and their brentuximab vedotin exposure differed. Profiling relied on immunoSEQ multiplex PCR, and the TCRdb table lists in-frame clones only, not all of them. The repertoire holds around 46,000 clones, with almost 90% as singletons. Sequencing was performed on peripheral blood mononuclear cells (PBMCs), taken before the fourth cycle of nivolumab. The receptors here all came from a human donor with classical Hodgkin lymphoma.

In this sample, this clone is medium-sized. This chain uses TRBV28 with TRBJ1-5; no clear D. The CDR3 runs to 15 residues. From germline, CDR1 is MDHEN and CDR2 SYDVKM. The germline V and J ends were trimmed by 5 bases and 3 bases, with 14 bases remaining between them. The CDR3 region has the DNA TGTGCCAGCAGTCTCCCCGAGGGCTTCAATCAGCCCCAGCATTTT. This gives the protein CASSLPEGFNQPQHF.

V usage is TRBV5-8 and J usage is TRBJ2-4; D unclear. The V and J ends lost 5 bases and 6 bases respectively, with 12 bases between them. CDR3 length: 13 residues. Germline-derived CDR1 and CDR2 are SGHTS and YDEGEE. The CDR3 region has the DNA TGTGCCAGCAGTCTGTGGGCTACAAACATTCAGTACTTC. Its protein product is CASSLWATNIQYF.

The V and J genes are TRBV18 and TRBJ2-1, with D maybe TRBD2 (5 bases). Trimming took off 1 base at V and 0 bases at J, with 7 bases between the two ends. This CDR3 comprises 15 residues. Germline CDR1 KGHSH, CDR2 LQKENI. The CDR3 DNA is TGTGCCAGCTCACCACGGGAGTACTCCTACAATGAGCAGTTCTTC. This sequence encodes CASSPREYSYNEQFF.

This rearrangement joins TRBV18 to TRBJ2-7; TRBD1 is a possible D gene (6 bases). The germline CDR1 and CDR2 sequences are KGHSH and LQKENI. Trimming stripped 4 bases from V and 3 bases from J, with 13 bases between. CDR3 length: 14 amino acids. CDR3 amino acids: CASSRQGSLYEQYF. CDR3 bases: TGTGCCAGCTCACGTCAGGGGTCCCTCTACGAGCAGTACTTC.

In its sample, this clone was seen once. The chain is built from TRBV18 and TRBJ2-1; D is unresolved. This CDR3 comprises 12 residues. CDR1 is KGHSH, CDR2 LQKENI, per germline. V was pared by 1 base and J by 7 bases, with 5 bases between. The CDR3 DNA reads TGTGCCAGCTCACCACAGACAAATGAGCAGTTCTTC. Residues: CASSPQTNEQFF.

The chain carries TRBV6-1 and TRBJ1-2, with D possibly matching TRBD1 (6 bases). Trimming cost V 3 bases and J 4 bases, with 12 bases left between them. The length of the CDR3 is 14 residues. Germline V lookup: CDR1 MNHNS, CDR2 SASEGT. CDR3 DNA sequence: TGTGCCAGCAGTGAGGTCCTGGACAGCTATGGCTACACCTTC. Amino acid sequence: CASSEVLDSYGYTF.

The genes are TRBV27 and TRBJ2-7, with 10 bases matching TRBD2. Germline V lookup: CDR1 MNHEY, CDR2 SMNVEV (reference sequence). V lost 5 bases to trimming and J lost 3 bases; unmatched junction nucleotides: 4. The CDR3 totals 14 residues. CDR3 loop: CASSLAGELYEQYF. The CDR3 DNA reads as TGTGCCAGCAGTCTAGCGGGAGAACTCTACGAGCAGTACTTC.

J is TRBJ2-1 and V is TRBV6-5; possible D gene TRBD1, 7 bases. The CDR3 runs 16 residues. Germline V lookup: CDR1 MNHEY, CDR2 SVGAGI. V lost 4 bases and J lost 4, with 17 bases in between. The CDR3: CASSWGTVGRYNEQFF. In DNA, the CDR3 is TGTGCCAGCAGTTGGGGGACAGTTGGGAGGTACAATGAGCAGTTCTTC.

A few counts support this clone. The chain has TRBV12-1 and TRBJ2-1. TRBV12-1 is annotated as a pseudogene. This CDR3 region has 15 residues. The CDR3 region is CASSFFIDHWNEQFF. As DNA, the CDR3 is TGTGCCAGCAGCTTCTTTATCGACCACTGGAATGAGCAGTTCTTC.

The rearrangement uses TRBV27 and TRBJ1-6; the match to TRBD1 covers 9 bases. The CDR3 extends over 14 amino acids. Trimming at V came to 8 bases and at J to 4 bases, leaving 3 bases not matched to a gene. The V gene's germline CDR1 is MNHEY and CDR2 SMNVEV (reference sequence). The CDR3 region has the DNA TGTGCCAGCTGGGACAGGGTTTATAATTCACCCCTCCACTTT. Its protein is CASWDRVYNSPLHF.

The chain combines TRBV27 with TRBJ2-7, with D maybe TRBD2 (6 bases). The CDR3 consists of 15 residues. Trimming took off 2 bases at V and 2 bases at J, with 13 bases between the two ends. CDR1 and CDR2 from the germline V gene are MNHEY and SMNVEV (reference sequence). The DNA of the CDR3 is TGTGCCAGCAGTTTAGGGGGGAGGTCCCCCTACGAGCAGTACTTC. It is translated as CASSLGGRSPYEQYF.

This clone has only one observation. The V and J genes are TRBV9 and TRBJ2-7; TRBD1 matches at 8 bases. V was clipped by 4 bases and J by 3 bases; unmatched bases: 12. The CDR3 consists of 16 residues. The V gene's germline CDR1 is SGDLS and CDR2 YYNGEE. Here the CDR3 reads CASSYTGTGDLYEQYF. The CDR3 nucleotides are TGTGCCAGCAGCTATACCGGGACAGGAGACCTCTACGAGCAGTACTTC.

This chain links TRBV5-6 with TRBJ2-7; 7 bases line up with TRBD2. This CDR3 comprises 16 residues. Germline V gene sequence: CDR1 SGHDT, CDR2 YYEEEE. V lost 0 bases, J lost 5 bases, and 11 bases stayed unmatched. CDR3 bases: TGTGCCAGCAGCTTGGTGGTTCGCGGGAGCATAAACGAGCAGTACTTC. Translating gives CASSLVVRGSINEQYF.

The V gene is TRBV11-2, the J gene TRBJ1-1, with unresolved D. Trimming left V 0 bases short and J 5 bases short, with 4 bases between. This CDR3 spans 12 amino acids. Germline V gene data show CDR1 as SGHAT and CDR2 as FQNNGV. The CDR3 sequence is CASSLDHTEAFF. CDR3 in DNA: TGTGCCAGCAGCTTAGACCATACTGAAGCTTTCTTT.

The chain has TRBV30 and TRBJ1-2, with D tentatively TRBD1 (6 bases). CDR1 GTSNPN and CDR2 SVGIG come from the germline V gene (reference sequence). The CDR3 is made up of 15 amino acids. The V and J ends lost 2 bases and 6 bases respectively, with 19 bases between them. The CDR3 DNA reads TGTGCCTGGAGTCTAGGTTGGACAGACTTGAATGGCTACACCTTC. Translation: CAWSLGWTDLNGYTF.

This chain connects TRBV7-9 to TRBJ2-1; possibly TRBD2 for D (6 bases). CDR1 is SEHNR and CDR2 is FQNEAQ in the germline V gene (reference sequence). V was pared by 1 base and J by 6 bases, with 10 bases between. The CDR3 spans 14 residues. The CDR3 DNA reads as TGTGCCAGCAGCTTAGGGGGGGACCTCAATGAGCAGTTCTTC. This codes for CASSLGGDLNEQFF.

The genes are TRBV6-6 and TRBJ1-1, with a possible D match to TRBD1 (5 bases). V dropped 4 bases and J dropped 9 bases, with 12 bases sitting between them. The CDR3 runs 12 residues. Germline V gene sequence: CDR1 MNHNY, CDR2 SVGAGI (reference sequence). DNA for the CDR3: TGTGCCAGCAGTTCCGGGACCCTCAAAGCTTTCTTT. This gives the protein CASSSGTLKAFF.

This chain joins TRBV7-3 and TRBJ1-1; 8 bases are shared with TRBD1. Germline CDR1 reads SGHTA; CDR2 reads FQGTGA. V shed 2 bases, J shed 4 bases, and the junction held 6 bases outside the gene matches. This CDR3 is built from 15 residues. The CDR3 is CASSLGVTGGTEAFF. CDR3 nucleotide sequence: TGTGCCAGCAGCTTAGGGGTCACAGGGGGCACTGAAGCTTTCTTT.